This record concerns one TCR beta chain sequence. Antigen: not known. The CDR3 length is 13 residues. The trim removed 6 bases at V and 5 bases at J, leaving 5 bases unmatched. From germline, CDR1 is MNHEY and CDR2 SVGAGI. These data are taken from a study of cytomegalovirus exposure and HLA in healthy donors. Notes on the study in general: An assumption of roughly uniform sequencing depth across donors underlay the presence/absence analyses.

This PCR relied on a set of 60 Vbeta primers and 13 Jbeta primers. TCRdb's table, derived via immunoSEQ multiplex PCR, lists solely in-frame clones and lacks some. This table holds about 160,000 clones, 83% found once. The source is a man aged 50 to 59 in good health and CMV-seropositive. The material sequenced was PBMCs. This chain joins TRBV6-5 and TRBJ2-3; 7 nucleotides line up with TRBD1. CDR3 bases: TGTGCCAGCAGAACGACAGGGAAAGATACGCAGTATTTT. Translated, it gives CASRTTGKDTQYF.